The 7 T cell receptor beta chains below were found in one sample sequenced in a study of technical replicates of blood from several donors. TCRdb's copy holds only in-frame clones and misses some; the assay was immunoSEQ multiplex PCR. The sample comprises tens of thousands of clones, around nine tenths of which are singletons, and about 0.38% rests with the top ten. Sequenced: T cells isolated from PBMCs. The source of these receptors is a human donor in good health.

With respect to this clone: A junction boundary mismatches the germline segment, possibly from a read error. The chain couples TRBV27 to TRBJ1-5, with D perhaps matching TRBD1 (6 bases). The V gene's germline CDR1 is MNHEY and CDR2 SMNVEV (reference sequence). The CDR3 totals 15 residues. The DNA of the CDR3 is TGTGCCAGCAGTCGGACAGATTATAGCAATCAGCCTCAGCATTTT. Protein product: CASSRTDYSNQPQHF.

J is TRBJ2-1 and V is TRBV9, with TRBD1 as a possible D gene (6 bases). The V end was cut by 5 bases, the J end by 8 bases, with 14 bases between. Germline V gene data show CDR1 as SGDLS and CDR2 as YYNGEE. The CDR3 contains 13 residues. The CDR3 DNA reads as TGTGCCAGCAGTGGGGACATCCTATATGAGCAGTTCTTC. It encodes CASSGDILYEQFF.

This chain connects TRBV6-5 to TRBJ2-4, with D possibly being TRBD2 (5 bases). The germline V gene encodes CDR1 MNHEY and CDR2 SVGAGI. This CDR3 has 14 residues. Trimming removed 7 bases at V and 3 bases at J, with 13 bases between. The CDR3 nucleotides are TGTGCCAGCAAGGCGGGCCTCTACAAAAACATTCAGTACTTC. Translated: CASKAGLYKNIQYF.

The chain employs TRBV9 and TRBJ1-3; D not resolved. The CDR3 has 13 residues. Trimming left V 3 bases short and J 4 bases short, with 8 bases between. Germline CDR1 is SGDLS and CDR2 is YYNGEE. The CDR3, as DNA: TGTGCCAGCAGCGCCGGAGGAGGAAACACCATATATTTT. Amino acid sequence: CASSAGGGNTIYF. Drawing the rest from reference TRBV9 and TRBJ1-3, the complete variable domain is DSGVTQTPKHLITATGQRVTLRCSPRSGDLSVYWYQQSLDQGLQFLIQYYNGEERAKGNILERFSAQQFPDLHSELNLSSLELGDSALYFCASSAGGGNTIYFGEGSWLTVV.

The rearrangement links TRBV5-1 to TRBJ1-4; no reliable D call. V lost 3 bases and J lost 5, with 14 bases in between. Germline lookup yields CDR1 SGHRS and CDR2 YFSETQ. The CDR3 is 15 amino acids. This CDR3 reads CASSSSQNINEKLFF. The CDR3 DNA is TGCGCCAGCAGCTCCTCACAGAATATCAATGAAAAACTGTTTTTT.

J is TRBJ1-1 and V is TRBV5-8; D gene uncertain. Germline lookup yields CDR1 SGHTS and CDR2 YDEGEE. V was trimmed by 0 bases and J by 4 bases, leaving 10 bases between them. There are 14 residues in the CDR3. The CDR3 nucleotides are TGTGCCAGCAGCTTGGACGTTCCGAGCACTGAAGCTTTCTTT. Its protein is CASSLDVPSTEAFF.

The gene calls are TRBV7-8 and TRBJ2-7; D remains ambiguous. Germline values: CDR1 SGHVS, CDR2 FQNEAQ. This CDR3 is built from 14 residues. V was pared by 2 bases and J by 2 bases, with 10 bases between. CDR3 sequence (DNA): TGTGCCAGCAGCTTACGCGTCCTAACCTACGAGCAGTACTTC. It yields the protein CASSLRVLTYEQYF.